The 19 T cell receptor beta chains presented below share a single source sample, sequenced in a study of response to subunit inactivated influenza vaccine (dated by TCRdb to between 2018 and 2020). Receptors were amplified or captured by RT-PCR. The instrument was an Illumina HiSeq 2500. TCRdb reran the public reads through fastp at Q25 and MiXCR, keeping productive beta chains. Duplicate CDR3 protein sequences are folded into a single record with the most common DNA and genes. This sample has fewer than 800,000 distinct CDR3 sequences in its table, and around 16% of those were observed once. The ten largest clones represent 11% of the sample. The input for sequencing was PBMCs from blood, taken roughly 13 days after vaccination. The receptors were sampled from a man in his fifties or sixties who received an inactivated influenza vaccine. Donor details come from another sample of the same person, matched by shared clones.

The chain combines TRBV20-1 with TRBJ2-2; D tentatively fits TRBD1 or TRBD2 (5 bases each). V was trimmed by 3 bases and J by 2 bases, leaving 7 bases between them. The CDR3 has 13 amino acids. Germline CDR1 DFQATT, CDR2 SNEGSKA (reference sequence). The CDR3 here is CSASGDNTGELFF. CDR3 DNA: TGCAGTGCTAGCGGGGACAACACCGGGGAGCTGTTTTTT.

V gene TRBV19 combines with J gene TRBJ2-2; D perhaps matches TRBD2 (5 bases). Trimming left V 1 base short and J 7 bases short, with 13 bases between. The CDR3 is 15 residues long. Germline V lookup: CDR1 LNHDA, CDR2 SQIVND (reference sequence). The CDR3 spells CASSIGAGEYGELFF. CDR3 in DNA: TGTGCCAGTAGTATAGGGGCTGGGGAGTACGGGGAGCTGTTTTTT.

The V call is TRBV12-3 or TRBV12-4, the J call TRBJ1-2, with D perhaps matching TRBD1 (5 bases). Trimming pared 4 bases from V and 2 bases from J, leaving 11 bases between. The CDR3 has 14 amino acids. The DNA for the CDR3 is TGTGCCAGCAGTTCAGGGTACACGAACTATGGCTACACCTTC. It specifies CASSSGYTNYGYTF.

This sequence joins TRBV29-1 and TRBJ1-1; D is uncertain. Per germline, CDR1 SQVTM and CDR2 ANQGSEA. V was shortened by 5 bases and J by 5 bases, with 15 bases between the two germline ends. There are 13 residues in the CDR3. The CDR3 sequence is CSVTGLFETEAFF. The CDR3 DNA is TGCAGCGTTACGGGTCTTTTCGAGACTGAAGCTTTCTTT.

Many counts were recorded for this clonotype. The V and J genes are TRBV5-1 and TRBJ2-7, with 7 bases matching TRBD1. The germline CDR1 and CDR2 sequences are SGHRS and YFSETQ. The CDR3 has 14 amino acids. The V segment lost 4 bases and the J segment 3 bases; nucleotides outside the gene matches: 7. CDR3 loop: CASSMTGRGYEQYF. In DNA, the CDR3 is TGCGCCAGCAGCATGACAGGGAGAGGCTACGAGCAGTACTTC.

This clonotype was observed a few times. As DNA, the CDR3 is TGTGCCACAAGGACTAGCGGGGGCCAAGAGACCCAGTACTTC. This gives the protein CATRTSGGQETQYF. This chain links TRBV7-2 with TRBJ2-5; TRBD2 aligns across 13 bases. Trimming removed 10 bases from V and 1 base from J; junction bases left unmatched: 3. This CDR3 spans 14 amino acids. The germline V gene encodes CDR1 SGHTA and CDR2 FQGNSA. The full variable domain, completed using reference TRBV7-2 and TRBJ2-5, is GAGVSQSPSNKVTEKGKDVELRCDPISGHTALYWYRQSLGQGLEFLIYFQGNSAPDKSGLPSDRFSAERTGGSVSTLTIQRTQQEDSAVYLCATRTSGGQETQYFGPGTRLLVL.

This rearrangement joins TRBV5-6 to TRBJ1-5, with D unresolved. The V and J ends lost 4 bases and 7 bases respectively, with 15 bases between them. CDR1 is SGHDT, CDR2 YYEEEE, per germline. This CDR3 spans 14 amino acids. The chain's CDR3 is CASSPSPGIQPQHF. The CDR3 coding sequence is TGTGCCAGCAGCCCGTCCCCGGGAATCCAGCCCCAGCATTTT. The whole variable domain, filled in from reference TRBV5-6 and TRBJ1-5, reads DAGVTQSPTHLIKTRGQQVTLRCSPKSGHDTVSWYQQALGQGPQFIFQYYEEEERQRGNFPDRFSGHQFPNYSSELNVNALLLGDSALYLCASSPSPGIQPQHFGDGTRLSIL.

Ten or more counts support this clonotype. The V call is TRBV5-1, the J call TRBJ2-5, with TRBD1 matching over 7 bases. V dropped 1 base and J dropped 2; count of bases not matched to a gene: 5. The CDR3 spans 15 residues. CDR1 and CDR2 (germline): SGHRS, YFSETQ. The CDR3 coding sequence is TGCGCCAGCAGCTTGTCCCCGACAGGGCAAGAGACCCAGTACTTC. Its protein is CASSLSPTGQETQYF.

About this clonotype: Mismatch with germline at one junction end may stem from a read error. The chain has TRBV7-8 and TRBJ1-1; maybe TRBD1 (6 bases). This CDR3 is built from 12 residues. Germline loops: CDR1 SGHVS, CDR2 FQNEAQ. CDR3 nucleotide sequence: TGTGCCAGTGGACAGACGAACGCTGAAGCTTTCTTT. Translating it yields CASGQTNAEAFF.

The chain employs TRBV20-1 and TRBJ1-6, with 7 bases matching TRBD1. This CDR3 has 15 residues. The J segment lost 5 bases and the V segment lost 5 bases, leaving 9 bases of the junction unmatched. CDR1 is DFQATT and CDR2 is SNEGSKA in the germline V gene (reference sequence). The CDR3 DNA is TGCAGTGCTCCCAGGGGGGGACACAATAATTCACCCCTCCACTTT. This translates into CSAPRGGHNNSPLHF.

The genes are TRBV5-1 and TRBJ2-1; perhaps TRBD1 as D (6 bases). Trimming left V 1 base short and J 8 bases short, with 16 bases between. Germline V gene sequence: CDR1 SGHRS, CDR2 YFSETQ. The CDR3 consists of 15 residues. The CDR3: CASSLLGAKYDEQFF. CDR3 nucleotide sequence: TGCGCCAGCAGCTTGTTGGGGGCCAAATATGATGAGCAGTTCTTC. The whole variable domain, remainder taken from reference TRBV5-1 and TRBJ2-1, is KAGVTQTPRYLIKTRGQQVTLSCSPISGHRSVSWYQQTPGQGLQFLFEYFSETQRNKGNFPGRFSGRQFSNSRSEMNVSTLELGDSALYLCASSLLGAKYDEQFFGPGTRLTVL.

This clonotype was seen repeatedly, ten times or more. The junction does not match germline at one end; this may be a read error. The chain couples TRBV5-1 to TRBJ2-7; 7 bases are shared with TRBD1. The CDR3 is made up of 14 amino acids. In germline, CDR1 is SGHRS, CDR2 YFSETQ. In nucleotides, the CDR3 is TGTGCCAGCAGCAAACAGGGGAGCTCCTACGAGCAGTACTTC. This encodes CASSKQGSSYEQYF. Drawing the rest from reference TRBV5-1 and TRBJ2-7, the complete variable domain is KAGVTQTPRYLIKTRGQQVTLSCSPISGHRSVSWYQQTPGQGLQFLFEYFSETQRNKGNFPGRFSGRQFSNSRSEMNVSTLELGDSALYLCASSKQGSSYEQYFGPGTRLTVT.

The rearrangement links TRBV11-1 to TRBJ2-1; 10 bases match TRBD2. V lost 4 bases, J lost 3 bases, and 12 bases stayed unmatched. The CDR3 totals 18 residues. Per the germline V gene, CDR1 is SGHAT and CDR2 is FQDESV (reference sequence). The CDR3 spells CASSSRPGLAPDYNEQFF. The CDR3 DNA is TGTGCCAGCAGCTCGCGCCCGGGACTAGCGCCCGACTACAATGAGCAGTTCTTC.

The table lists this clonotype with a few counts. This CDR3 is CASSLGENVRYF. The CDR3 coding sequence is TGTGCCAGCAGCTTAGGTGAAAATGTCCGGTACTTC. The chain employs TRBV7-2 and TRBJ2-7; D remains unclear. Per germline, CDR1 SGHTA and CDR2 FQGNSA. This CDR3 is 12 amino acids long. With 1 base removed from V and 12 bases from J, the gap between germline ends came to 13 bases.

This clonotype was found a few times. V and J are TRBV12-3 or TRBV12-4 and TRBJ1-1; no clear D. The V and J ends lost 5 bases and 1 base respectively, with 11 bases between them. This CDR3 spans 14 amino acids. CDR3 protein: CASSRQDSNTEAFF. The CDR3 DNA reads TGTGCCAGCAGTCGTCAGGATTCGAACACTGAAGCTTTCTTT.

The CDR3 nucleotides read TGTGCCAGCAGCTACTATCAGGGGCAGGTTAACACCGGGGAGCTGTTTTTT. This encodes CASSYYQGQVNTGELFF. The gene calls are TRBV7-2 and TRBJ2-2; D might be TRBD1 (6 bases). CDR1 and CDR2 (germline): SGHTA, FQGNSA. Trimming left V 4 bases short and J 2 bases short, with 17 bases between. This CDR3 contains 17 residues.

This clonotype was seen more than once but under ten times. The chain combines TRBV10-3 with TRBJ1-5; the D gene is possibly TRBD1 (5 bases). V lost 0 bases to trimming and J lost 6 bases, with 6 bases between them. This CDR3 contains 13 residues. The germline CDR1 and CDR2 sequences are ENHRY and SYGVKD. DNA for the CDR3: TGTGCCATCAGTGAGTCGGGACTTCAGCCCCAGCATTTT. Translation gives CAISESGLQPQHF.

This clonotype was seen only a few times. J is TRBJ2-5 and V is TRBV5-1; D gene unclear. V was clipped by 0 bases and J by 4 bases, with 10 bases between them. The CDR3 consists of 14 residues. Germline V gene sequence: CDR1 SGHRS, CDR2 YFSETQ. The CDR3 DNA reads TGCGCCAGCAGCTTGGGCGTCAGCAGAGAGACCCAGTACTTC. Translated: CASSLGVSRETQYF.

This clonotype turned up a few times. The gene calls are TRBV11-1 and TRBJ2-1; 14 bases match TRBD2. V was pared by 2 bases and J by 9 bases, with 15 bases of the junction left unmatched. The CDR3 is 19 amino acids. Germline V lookup: CDR1 SGHAT, CDR2 FQDESV (reference sequence). The CDR3 spells CASSLRGLAGGRASAEQFF. CDR3 coding DNA: TGTGCCAGCAGCTTAAGAGGACTAGCGGGGGGCAGGGCATCTGCTGAGCAGTTCTTC. Full variable domain (missing parts from reference TRBV11-1 and TRBJ2-1): EAEVAQSPRYKITEKSQAVAFWCDPISGHATLYWYRQILGQGPELLVQFQDESVVDDSQLPKDRFSAERLKGVDSTLKIQPAELGDSAMYLCASSLRGLAGGRASAEQFFGPGTRLTVL.